Listed below are T cell receptor beta chains from one sample, sequenced in a study of early T cells in non-severe SARS-CoV-2 infection. MiXCR, run by TCRdb on the 5' RACE reads, gives a single entry per CDR3 protein. The sample lists 65,000 to 90,000 distinct CDR3 sequences; approximately 13% were seen once. Material for sequencing was whole blood. These receptors all stem from an adult who was a healthcare worker with PCR-confirmed SARS-CoV-2 infection or an uninfected control (not recorded which). CDR3s include the opening cysteine and the closing phenylalanine or tryptophan. A D gene is named only where the DNA matches it firmly. Size values are once, few and many counts, or a class for expanded clones, and some rows have none.

>.|TRBV5-5|TRBJ2-3|.
CASTSPGGTSTDTQYF
TGTGCCAGCACCTCCCCCGGGGGAACTAGCACAGATACGCAGTATTTT
>.|TRBV29-1|TRBJ2-2|few
CSATGEFTGELFF
TGCAGCGCTACGGGAGAATTCACCGGGGAGCTGTTTTTT
>TRBD1|TRBV7-2|TRBJ2-7|.
CASSFRGQFEQYF
TGTGCCAGCAGCTTCAGGGGGCAGTTCGAGCAGTACTTC
>.|TRBV7-3|TRBJ2-1|.
CASSLYGGTSYNEQFF
TGTGCCAGCAGCTTATATGGCGGCACCTCCTACAATGAGCAGTTCTTC
>.|TRBV7-8|TRBJ2-3|.
CASSLRGAVTDTQYF
TGTGCCAGCAGCTTACGAGGGGCGGTCACAGATACGCAGTATTTT
>TRBD2|TRBV7-9|TRBJ2-1|many
CASSTGLAGGPGQFF
TGTGCCAGCAGCACGGGACTAGCGGGAGGGCCCGGGCAGTTCTTC
>.|TRBV7-9|TRBJ2-5|many
CASSLLFREETQYF
TGTGCCAGCAGCTTACTTTTCAGGGAAGAGACCCAGTACTTC
>TRBD2|TRBV6-6|TRBJ2-4|.
CASSYGSDAGVAKNIQYF
TGTGCCAGCAGTTATGGTTCTGATGCGGGAGTAGCCAAAAACATTCAGTACTTC
>.|TRBV4-1|TRBJ2-3|.
CASSQKEFGLSTDTQYF
TGCGCCAGCAGCCAAAAAGAATTCGGACTTTCCACAGATACGCAGTATTTT
>TRBD2|TRBV7-2|TRBJ2-5|few
CASSLDFGASGTKETQYF
TGTGCCAGCAGCTTAGATTTCGGGGCTAGCGGGACGAAAGAGACCCAGTACTTC
>.|TRBV5-1|TRBJ1-5|many
CASSLDAGSGQPQHF
TGCGCCAGCAGCTTGGATGCAGGGTCCGGTCAGCCCCAGCATTTT
>.|TRBV7-3|TRBJ1-6|.
CASSLRGGSYNSPLHF
TGTGCCAGCAGCTTGAGGGGAGGCTCCTATAATTCACCCCTCCACTTT